The 13 T cell receptor beta chains presented below share a single source sample, sequenced in a study of blood T cell repertoires in COVID-19. Sequencing used immunoSEQ multiplex PCR; TCRdb keeps in-frame clones, though not all of them. The sample lists nearly 350,000 clones, more than 70% occurring once. Sequencing was carried out using peripheral blood. All receptors derive from a man aged 30 to 39 with active or convalescent COVID-19.

The table lists this clone with a count of one. V usage is TRBV7-3 and J usage is TRBJ2-1; 11 nucleotides align to TRBD2. J lost 2 bases, V lost 4 bases, and 4 bases had no gene match. CDR1 is SGHTA and CDR2 is FQGTGA in the germline V gene. This CDR3 has 16 amino acids. CDR3 DNA: TGTGCCAGCAGCTCCGGACTAGCGGGTACCTACAATGAGCAGTTCTTC. Its protein is CASSSGLAGTYNEQFF.

This chain uses TRBV2 with TRBJ1-2, with D unclear. V was cut by 7 bases and J by 12 bases, with 27 bases left in between. This CDR3 contains 15 residues. Germline assignment: CDR1 SNHLY and CDR2 FYNNEI. CDR3 nucleotide sequence: TGTGCCAGCATATCGGATCTAGGCCCTTCGCTATTTGACACCTTC. Translation gives CASISDLGPSLFDTF. Drawing the rest from reference TRBV2 and TRBJ1-2, the complete variable domain is EPEVTQTPSHQVTQMGQEVILRCVPISNHLYFYWYRQILGQKVEFLVSFYNNEISEKSEIFDDQFSVERPDGSNFTLKIRSTKLEDSAMYFCASISDLGPSLFDTFGSGTRLTVV.

The rearrangement uses TRBV19 and TRBJ1-2, with no clear D. V was shortened by 2 bases and J by 0 bases, with 7 bases between the two germline ends. CDR1 and CDR2 from the germline V gene are LNHDA and SQIVND (reference sequence). The CDR3 totals 14 residues. CDR3 DNA: TGTGCCAGTAGTATACGCCTAGCTAACTATGGCTACACCTTC. It yields the protein CASSIRLANYGYTF.

V usage is TRBV4-1 and J usage is TRBJ1-4, with 7 nucleotides matching TRBD1. After removal of 3 bases from V and 8 bases from J, the junction contained 12 bases not matched to a gene. CDR1 is MGHRA and CDR2 is YSYEKL in the germline V gene. CDR3 size: 16 residues. CDR3 bases: TGCGCCAGCAGCCATCCCTTAAGGGGGCAGTGGGAAAAACTGTTTTTT. Translated, it gives CASSHPLRGQWEKLFF.

This rearrangement joins TRBV7-6 to TRBJ2-3; D is ambiguous. Trimming took off 5 bases at V and 5 bases at J, with 23 bases between the two ends. This CDR3 spans 17 amino acids. CDR1 SGHVS and CDR2 FNYEAQ come from the germline V gene. The CDR3, as DNA: TGTGCCAGCAGCGCCCGCCCCCCCGGGTATAGCCAAGATACGCAGTATTTT. Its protein product is CASSARPPGYSQDTQYF.

V gene TRBV3-1 (or the pseudogene TRBV3-2) combines with J gene TRBJ1-5, with 11 bases matching TRBD1. The CDR3 contains 14 residues. Germline V CDR1 and CDR2: LGHDT, YNNKEL (reference sequence). The junction had 3 bases not matched to a gene; V was cut back by 5 bases and J by 6 bases. CDR3 residues: CASSVGTGGQPQHF. CDR3 coding DNA: TGTGCCAGCAGCGTTGGGACAGGGGGTCAGCCCCAGCATTTT.

The chain has TRBV30 and TRBJ2-3, with TRBD1 matching 7 bases. Looked up from germline, CDR1 is GTSNPN and CDR2 is SVGIG (reference sequence). After removal of 7 bases from V and 0 bases from J, the junction contained 7 bases not matched to a gene. The CDR3 is made up of 14 amino acids. The CDR3 protein is CASQTGISTDTQYF. The CDR3 DNA reads as TGTGCCTCCCAGACAGGGATAAGCACAGATACGCAGTATTTT.

V and J are TRBV6-5 and TRBJ1-1; no firm D call. This CDR3 is built from 13 residues. Per germline, CDR1 MNHEY and CDR2 SVGAGI. Trimming left V 4 bases short and J 1 base short, with 7 bases between. CDR3 loop: CASSWAANTEAFF. CDR3 sequence (DNA): TGTGCCAGCAGTTGGGCCGCGAACACTGAAGCTTTCTTT.

The chain links TRBV10-3 to TRBJ1-6; D perhaps matches TRBD1 (5 bases). The CDR3 is 15 amino acids. Germline V CDR1 and CDR2: ENHRY, SYGVKD. Between the trimmed V and J ends, which lost 0 bases and 6 bases, there was a span of 9 bases. CDR3 protein: CAISESGPGNSPLHF. The CDR3 DNA reads TGTGCCATCAGTGAGTCGGGGCCGGGTAATTCACCCCTCCACTTT.

CDR3 protein: CASSQGAGDEQYF. In nucleotides, the CDR3 is TGTGCCAGCAGCCAAGGGGCCGGGGACGAGCAGTACTTC. V is TRBV14 and J is TRBJ2-7; D perhaps matches TRBD2 (5 bases). The V end was cut by 1 base, the J end by 5 bases, with 9 bases between. CDR1 and CDR2 (germline): SGHDN, FVKESK. The CDR3 totals 13 residues.

The chain employs TRBV28 and TRBJ1-5; TRBD1 is a possible D gene (6 bases). The V end was cut by 4 bases, the J end by 3 bases, with 16 bases between. The CDR3 is made up of 16 amino acids. In germline, CDR1 is MDHEN, CDR2 SYDVKM. CDR3 DNA: TGTGCCAGCAGTTGGCCGGGACAACCCCCCAATCAGCCCCAGCATTTT. It codes for CASSWPGQPPNQPQHF.

This chain uses TRBV3-1 (or the pseudogene TRBV3-2) with TRBJ2-1, with 10 nucleotides matching TRBD2. The CDR3 consists of 14 residues. V lost 4 bases and J lost 10; bases outside the gene matches: 7. In germline, CDR1 is LGHDT, CDR2 YNNKEL (reference sequence). The CDR3 loop is CASSPVGLAMEQFF. In DNA form, the CDR3 reads TGTGCCAGCAGCCCCGTGGGACTAGCGATGGAGCAGTTCTTC.

The CDR3 nucleotides are TGTGCCAGCAGCCCAGGGGGATCAAACGAAAAACTGTTTTTT. Translating it yields CASSPGGSNEKLFF. The chain couples TRBV5-4 to TRBJ1-4, with 7 bases that match TRBD1. The V and J ends lost 4 bases and 8 bases, in that order; junction bases with no gene match: 8. In germline, CDR1 is SGHNT, CDR2 YYREEE (reference sequence). The CDR3 totals 14 residues.